Listed below are T cell receptor beta chains from one sample, sequenced in a study of blood T cell repertoires in COVID-19. Using immunoSEQ multiplex PCR, the repertoire was profiled, and TCRdb retains in-frame clones only, with some absent. Of under 150,000 clones listed, roughly three quarters are singletons. The sample comprised peripheral blood. The receptors originated from a man aged 45-60 years with active or convalescent COVID-19. CDR3s include the opening cysteine and the closing phenylalanine or tryptophan. The order of the fields is J gene, clone size, V gene, D gene, CDR3 protein, CDR3 DNA. D genes are given only for firm matches. Clone sizes are given selectively: once, few, many, or a class where the clone is expanded.

J: TRBJ2-1; size: once; V: TRBV27; D: NA; CDR3: CASSAIASDEQFF; DNA: TGTGCCAGCAGTGCCATAGCGTCGGATGAGCAGTTCTTC
J: TRBJ1-1; size: NA; V: TRBV6-5; D: NA; CDR3: CASSRYRNTEAFF; DNA: TGTGCCAGCAGTCGCTACAGGAACACTGAAGCTTTCTTT
J: TRBJ2-7; size: few; V: TRBV13; D: TRBD1; CDR3: CASSTRGQREQYF; DNA: TGTGCCAGCAGCACCAGGGGGCAAAGGGAGCAGTACTTC
J: TRBJ2-1; size: NA; V: TRBV5-6; D: TRBD1; CDR3: CASTRGQEATAEQFF; DNA: TGTGCCAGCACCAGGGGGCAGGAGGCTACTGCTGAGCAGTTCTTC
J: TRBJ2-7; size: NA; V: TRBV10-3; D: NA; CDR3: CAISDQGYEQYF; DNA: TGTGCCATCAGTGATCAGGGCTACGAGCAGTACTTC
J: TRBJ1-1; size: NA; V: TRBV4-1; D: TRBD1; CDR3: CASSQEEPGQKAFF; DNA: TGCGCCAGCAGCCAAGAAGAGCCGGGACAGAAAGCTTTCTTT
J: TRBJ2-5; size: NA; V: TRBV7-3; D: NA; CDR3: CASSLTGAGETQYF; DNA: TGTGCCAGCAGCTTAACGGGAGCGGGAGAGACCCAGTACTTC
J: TRBJ2-5; size: NA; V: TRBV2; D: NA; CDR3: CASSEAGETQYF; DNA: TGTGCCAGCAGTGAAGCCGGAGAGACCCAGTACTTC
J: TRBJ1-6; size: once; V: TRBV6-1; D: NA; CDR3: CASSEAPPGGDNSPLHF; DNA: TGTGCCAGCAGTGAAGCTCCGCCCGGGGGAGATAATTCACCCCTCCACTTT
J: TRBJ2-1; size: NA; V: TRBV7-3; D: TRBD2; CDR3: CASSPPSQRGNNNEQFF; DNA: TGTGCCAGCAGCCCCCCTTCCCAGCGGGGAAACAACAATGAGCAGTTCTTC
J: TRBJ2-7; size: NA; V: TRBV19; D: TRBD1; CDR3: CASSTDRDSGEQYF; DNA: TGTGCCAGTAGTACGGACAGGGACTCTGGGGAGCAGTACTTC
J: TRBJ2-7; size: NA; V: TRBV29-1; D: TRBD2; CDR3: CSASGSGRNYEQYF; DNA: TGCAGCGCATCGGGAAGCGGGAGGAACTACGAGCAGTACTTC
J: TRBJ2-7; size: NA; V: TRBV10-2; D: TRBD2; CDR3: CASSEKASGSYEQYF; DNA: TGCGCCAGCAGTGAAAAGGCTAGCGGGAGCTACGAGCAGTACTTC
J: TRBJ1-5; size: few; V: TRBV10-3; D: NA; CDR3: CAISELGRAGQPQHF; DNA: TGTGCCATCAGTGAGCTTGGGAGGGCAGGTCAGCCCCAGCATTTT
J: TRBJ1-2; size: NA; V: TRBV18; D: NA; CDR3: CASSPRVTGLADPDYTF; DNA: TGTGCCAGCTCACCACGGGTAACGGGACTCGCCGACCCGGACTACACCTTC
J: TRBJ2-7; size: NA; V: TRBV12-3/TRBV12-4; D: NA; CDR3: CASSRININEQYF; DNA: TGTGCCAGCAGTAGAATAAACATCAACGAGCAGTACTTC
J: TRBJ2-7; size: NA; V: TRBV28; D: NA; CDR3: CASKARVYEQYF; DNA: TGTGCCAGCAAGGCCAGGGTCTACGAGCAGTACTTC
J: TRBJ2-1; size: NA; V: TRBV18; D: NA; CDR3: CASSLTGQNEQFF; DNA: TGTGCCAGCTCACTTACTGGACAAAATGAGCAGTTCTTC
J: TRBJ2-3; size: NA; V: TRBV27; D: TRBD1; CDR3: CASRVGQGDSGTDTQYF; DNA: TGTGCCAGCAGAGTTGGACAGGGTGATTCTGGCACAGATACGCAGTATTTT
J: TRBJ2-3; size: NA; V: TRBV28; D: TRBD1; CDR3: CASSRAPTGGTDTQYF; DNA: TGTGCCAGCAGCCGTGCCCCGACAGGGGGAACAGATACGCAGTATTTT
J: TRBJ2-5; size: NA; V: TRBV19; D: NA; CDR3: CATTLHYPSQETQYF; DNA: TGTGCCACAACGCTTCACTACCCCTCCCAAGAGACCCAGTACTTC
J: TRBJ2-5; size: NA; V: TRBV7-3; D: TRBD2; CDR3: CASSLTASTSGRGRETQYF; DNA: TGTGCCAGCAGCTTAACCGCTTCGACTAGCGGGAGAGGGAGGGAGACCCAGTACTTC
J: TRBJ1-2; size: NA; V: TRBV28; D: NA; CDR3: CASSLDSYYGYTF; DNA: TGTGCCAGCAGCCTTGACAGTTATTATGGCTACACCTTC
J: TRBJ1-1; size: NA; V: TRBV29-1; D: NA; CDR3: CSGGRNTEAFF; DNA: TGCAGCGGCGGTAGGAACACTGAAGCTTTCTTT
J: TRBJ1-1; size: few; V: TRBV27; D: TRBD1; CDR3: CASSPNRGRYTEAFF; DNA: TGTGCCAGCAGTCCTAACAGGGGAAGATACACTGAAGCTTTCTTT
J: TRBJ2-5; size: NA; V: TRBV28; D: NA; CDR3: CASSLWSRAETQYF; DNA: TGTGCCAGCAGTTTATGGAGCAGGGCGGAGACCCAGTACTTC
J: TRBJ1-4; size: NA; V: TRBV7-9; D: NA; CDR3: CASSPLGGTAEKLFF; DNA: TGTGCCAGCAGCCCCCTTGGAGGGACTGCGGAAAAACTGTTTTTT
J: TRBJ2-2; size: few; V: TRBV29-1; D: NA; CDR3: CSGSVPSTGELFF; DNA: TGCAGCGGCTCCGTCCCCAGCACCGGGGAGCTGTTTTTT
J: TRBJ2-7; size: once; V: TRBV5-1; D: NA; CDR3: CASSWGLGPDEQYF; DNA: TGCGCCAGCAGCTGGGGACTGGGTCCCGACGAGCAGTACTTC
J: TRBJ1-1; size: NA; V: TRBV5-1; D: NA; CDR3: CASSSEEGDTEAFF; DNA: TGCGCCAGCAGTTCGGAAGAGGGGGACACTGAAGCTTTCTTT
J: TRBJ2-1; size: few; V: TRBV6-1; D: TRBD2; CDR3: CASSDRLASYNEQFF; DNA: TGTGCCAGCAGTGATAGACTAGCCTCCTACAATGAGCAGTTCTTC
J: TRBJ2-1; size: NA; V: TRBV2; D: TRBD2; CDR3: CASSEPGGANEQFF; DNA: TGTGCCAGCAGTGAACCGGGAGGGGCAAATGAGCAGTTCTTC
J: TRBJ1-2; size: NA; V: TRBV7-9; D: NA; CDR3: CASTIAIRAYGYTF; DNA: TGTGCCAGCACCATCGCGATCAGGGCGTATGGCTACACCTTC
J: TRBJ2-1; size: NA; V: TRBV7-8; D: NA; CDR3: CASSPRGEQFF; DNA: TGTGCCAGCAGCCCCAGGGGTGAGCAGTTCTTC
J: TRBJ1-2; size: NA; V: TRBV24-1; D: NA; CDR3: CATSVRRVYGYTF; DNA: TGTGCCACCAGTGTTCGCAGGGTCTATGGCTACACCTTC
J: TRBJ1-1; size: NA; V: TRBV30; D: NA; CDR3: CAWGSGLTEAFF; DNA: TGTGCCTGGGGCTCGGGACTCACTGAAGCTTTCTTT
J: TRBJ2-1; size: NA; V: TRBV14; D: NA; CDR3: CASSQITSSYNEQFF; DNA: TGTGCCAGCAGCCAAATTACTAGCTCCTACAATGAGCAGTTCTTC
J: TRBJ1-1; size: once; V: TRBV7-9; D: NA; CDR3: CASSHTAGSNTEAFF; DNA: TGTGCCAGCAGCCATACCGCAGGGTCCAACACTGAAGCTTTCTTT
J: TRBJ2-1; size: few; V: TRBV4-1; D: TRBD2; CDR3: CASSPRGLAGTSYNEQFF; DNA: TGCGCCAGCAGCCCCCGCGGGCTAGCGGGCACCTCCTACAATGAGCAGTTCTTC
J: TRBJ2-7; size: NA; V: TRBV9; D: TRBD2; CDR3: CASSLREGRSYEQYF; DNA: TGTGCCAGCAGCCTCCGGGAGGGGCGATCCTACGAGCAGTACTTC
J: TRBJ1-1; size: NA; V: TRBV6-1; D: TRBD1; CDR3: CASSDRDRGLGTEAFF; DNA: TGTGCCAGCAGTGATCGGGACAGGGGGCTGGGCACTGAAGCTTTCTTT
J: TRBJ2-2; size: NA; V: TRBV6-6; D: NA; CDR3: CASSSSPIRGELFF; DNA: TGTGCCAGCAGTAGTAGTCCTATTCGCGGGGAGCTGTTTTTT